The present T cell receptor beta chain was sequenced within a study of shared clonotypes between healthy human individuals. TCRdb's copy holds only in-frame clones and misses some; the assay was immunoSEQ multiplex PCR. This sample has 1.4 million or so clones, with around 98.5% found just once. Donors were healthy HIV-negative adults without recent acute infections or vaccinations. It was into CD45RA+ naive and CD45RA-negative memory subsets that the CD4+ cells were split. The CDR3 has 15 residues. Per the germline V gene, CDR1 is SGHDT and CDR2 is YYEEEE. Trimming took 4 bases from V and 4 from J; bases not matched to a gene: 9.

The sample consisted of naive CD4+ T cells sorted from blood. Subset described: CD45RA+ positively selected. The source is a man in his thirties or forties in good health. The chain couples TRBV5-6 to TRBJ1-2; 8 positions agree with TRBD1. CDR3 in DNA: TGTGCCAGCAGCACCCAGGGGGCCTGGAGCTATGGCTACACCTTC. Protein sequence: CASSTQGAWSYGYTF.